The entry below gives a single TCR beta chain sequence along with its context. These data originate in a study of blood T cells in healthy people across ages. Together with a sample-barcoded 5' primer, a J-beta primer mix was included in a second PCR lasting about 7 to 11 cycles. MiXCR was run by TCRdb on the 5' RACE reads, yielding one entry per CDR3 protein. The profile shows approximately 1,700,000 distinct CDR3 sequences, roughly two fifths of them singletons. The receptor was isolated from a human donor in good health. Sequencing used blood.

CDR3 nucleotide sequence: TGTGCCAGCAGGGAGTACCTTAGTGCGGACGAGCAGTACTTC. Translating it yields CASREYLSADEQYF. This rearrangement joins TRBV2 to TRBJ2-7; D ambiguous. The V gene's germline CDR1 is SNHLY and CDR2 FYNNEI. Deletions cut 6 bases from V and 5 bases from J, with 17 bases between. The CDR3 has 14 amino acids.